Listed below are T cell receptor beta chains from one sample, sequenced in a study of blood T cell repertoires in COVID-19. Data came from immunoSEQ multiplex PCR; TCRdb stores just in-frame clones and leaves some out. The sample has roughly 30,000 clones, over 75% seen once. Sequencing input: peripheral blood. The receptors shown here come from a man between 65 and 85 years old with active COVID-19. CDR3s leave out the opening cysteine and the closing phenylalanine or tryptophan. A D gene is named only where the DNA matches it firmly. Size is omitted from some rows. Given values are once, few, many or a class for expanded clones.

ASSDPRGGRDEQF TRBV10-1 13 . . TRBJ2-1
ASSKQGANYGYT TRBV7-9 12 once . TRBJ1-2
ASSSGLAGGLEQY TRBV5-4 13 . TRBD2 TRBJ2-7
ASSEPTIAGGYTDTQY TRBV10-2 16 . TRBD2 TRBJ2-3
ASNLGEGRYRNEQF TRBV5-6 14 . TRBD2 TRBJ2-1
ASSQGASWKF TRBV4-3 10 . . TRBJ2-1
ASSQGPGYPYNEQF TRBV14 14 . . TRBJ2-1
ASSLTSGGATQY TRBV28 12 . TRBD2 .
ATSRDSSTGNTIY TRBV15 13 . . TRBJ1-3
AWSVRRLAGDTDTQY TRBV30 15 . TRBD2 TRBJ2-3
ASSLDTVSGNTIY TRBV7-2 13 . . TRBJ1-3
ASSLPTGTATFNQPQH TRBV28 16 . . TRBJ1-5
ASSPGTSPQETQY TRBV18 13 . TRBD2 TRBJ2-5
ASSLGGTLGTEAF TRBV7-8 13 . . TRBJ1-1
ASRTDSGVPQETQY TRBV2 14 . TRBD2 TRBJ2-5
ASSLSTSGGAPSYEQY TRBV27 16 . TRBD2 TRBJ2-7
AWSLDRNNSPLH TRBV30 12 . . TRBJ1-6
ASGPPGQGDGEQY TRBV28 13 . TRBD1 TRBJ2-7
ASSFTDTSLYNEQF TRBV5-5 14 . . TRBJ2-1
ASSQERDRGPEKLF TRBV4-1 14 . TRBD1 TRBJ1-4
ATSRGPYNEQF TRBV9 11 . TRBD1 TRBJ2-1
ASSKTGYEGDTQY TRBV27 13 . . TRBJ2-3
ASSPGVGTGSGYT TRBV5-1 13 . TRBD1 TRBJ1-2
ASSPQGAVDNEQF TRBV5-4 13 . TRBD1 TRBJ2-1
ASSLGLSGTDTQY TRBV11-3 13 . . TRBJ2-3
ASSRPGGSYEQY TRBV27 12 . TRBD2 TRBJ2-7
ATSAPQGFLEGYT TRBV15 13 . . TRBJ1-2
ASSASTGLHTEAF TRBV28 13 . TRBD1 TRBJ1-1
ASSAGTGAYNEQF TRBV5-1 13 . TRBD1 TRBJ2-1
ASSSLGGLPNTEAF TRBV7-9 14 . . TRBJ1-1
ASSRTDRNYGYT TRBV28 12 . . TRBJ1-2
ASSVQGRSEKLF TRBV27 12 . . TRBJ1-4
ASSLALSSGANVLT TRBV5-1 14 . . TRBJ2-6
ATSDFLTGQPQH TRBV24-1 12 . . TRBJ1-5
ASSVVGTTSGNTIY TRBV9 14 . . TRBJ1-3
ASSSGGTEAF TRBV11-1 10 . TRBD1 TRBJ1-1
ASSVFITGELF TRBV9 11 . . TRBJ2-2
ASSQGSGNTIY TRBV9 11 . . TRBJ1-3
ASRDTGGWGTEAF TRBV11-2 13 . TRBD1 TRBJ1-1
ASRDNLGYT TRBV5-1 9 . . TRBJ1-2
ASSLLAGAYNEQF TRBV7-3 13 once TRBD2 TRBJ2-1
ASSVGGGQGDTQY TRBV9 13 . TRBD2 TRBJ2-3
SASGLAGGDILSGANVLT TRBV20-1 18 once TRBD2 TRBJ2-6
AWSSGQGGTDTQY TRBV30 13 . TRBD1 TRBJ2-3
ASNSQQNQPQH TRBV19 11 . . TRBJ1-5
ASSQGLGSGGTYEQY TRBV3-1/TRBV3-2 15 . TRBD2 TRBJ2-7
ASSGLLAGDSSYNEQF TRBV9 16 . TRBD2 TRBJ2-1
ASSFSLAGAYNEQF TRBV7-6 14 . TRBD2 TRBJ2-1
ASSQVLAGGAGDTQY TRBV3-1/TRBV3-2 15 . TRBD2 TRBJ2-3
ASSGGDSGNYGYT TRBV7-2 13 . . TRBJ1-2
ATSSAGTSGGELETQY TRBV15 16 . TRBD2 TRBJ2-5
ASSPFSEDTQY TRBV11-3 11 few . TRBJ2-3
ASSQGAVQDTQY TRBV4-2 12 . . TRBJ2-3
ASSFHLGHQTNEKLF TRBV11-3 15 . . TRBJ1-4
ATSRVQGEKLF TRBV15 11 . . TRBJ1-4